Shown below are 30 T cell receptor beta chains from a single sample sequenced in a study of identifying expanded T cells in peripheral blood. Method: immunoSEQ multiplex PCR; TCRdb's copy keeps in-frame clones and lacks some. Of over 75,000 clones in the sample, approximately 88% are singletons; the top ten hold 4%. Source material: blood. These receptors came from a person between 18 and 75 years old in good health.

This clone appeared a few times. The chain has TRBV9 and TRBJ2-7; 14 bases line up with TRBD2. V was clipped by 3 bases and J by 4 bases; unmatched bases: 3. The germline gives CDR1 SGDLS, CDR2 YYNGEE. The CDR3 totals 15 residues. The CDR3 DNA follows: TGTGCCAGCAGCGGGGGACTAGCGGGAGTTTACGAGCAGTACTTC. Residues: CASSGGLAGVYEQYF.

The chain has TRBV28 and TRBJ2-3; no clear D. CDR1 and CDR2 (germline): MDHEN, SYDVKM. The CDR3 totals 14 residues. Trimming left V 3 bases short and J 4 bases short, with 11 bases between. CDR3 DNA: TGTGCCAGCAGTTTGGAAACTCCGGCAGATACGCAGTATTTT. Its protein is CASSLETPADTQYF.

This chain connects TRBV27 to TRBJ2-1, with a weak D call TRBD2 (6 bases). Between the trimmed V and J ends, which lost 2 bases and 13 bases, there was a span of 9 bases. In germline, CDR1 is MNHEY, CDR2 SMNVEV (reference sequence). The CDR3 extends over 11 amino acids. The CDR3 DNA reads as TGTGCCAGCAGTTTAGGAGGGGACCAGTTCTTC. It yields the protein CASSLGGDQFF.

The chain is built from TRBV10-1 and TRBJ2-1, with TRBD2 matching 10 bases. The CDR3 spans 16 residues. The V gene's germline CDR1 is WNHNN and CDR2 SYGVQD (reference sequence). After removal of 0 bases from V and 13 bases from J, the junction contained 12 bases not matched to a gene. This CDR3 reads CASSESRASGSYSQFF. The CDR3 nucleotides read TGCGCCAGCAGTGAGTCTAGGGCTAGCGGGAGTTATTCCCAGTTCTTC.

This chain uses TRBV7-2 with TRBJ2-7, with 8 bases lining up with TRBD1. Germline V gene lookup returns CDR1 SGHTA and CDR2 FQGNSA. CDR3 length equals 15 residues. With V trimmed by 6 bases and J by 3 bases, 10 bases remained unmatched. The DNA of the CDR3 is TGTGCCAGCAGGTATCAGGGGGCGATTAGCTACGAGCAGTACTTC. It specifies CASRYQGAISYEQYF.

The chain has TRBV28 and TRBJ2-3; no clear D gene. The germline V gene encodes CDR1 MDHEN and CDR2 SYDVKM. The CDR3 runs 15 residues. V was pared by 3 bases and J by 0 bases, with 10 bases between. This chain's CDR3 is CASSLVPASTDTQYF. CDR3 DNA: TGTGCCAGCAGTTTGGTTCCGGCAAGCACAGATACGCAGTATTTT.

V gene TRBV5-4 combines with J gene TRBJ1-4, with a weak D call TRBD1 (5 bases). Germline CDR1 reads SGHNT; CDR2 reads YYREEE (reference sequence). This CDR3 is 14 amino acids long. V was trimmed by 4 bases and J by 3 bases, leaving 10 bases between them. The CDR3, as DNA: TGTGCCAGCAGCCAAACAGGTCCTAATGAAAAACTGTTTTTT. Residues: CASSQTGPNEKLFF.

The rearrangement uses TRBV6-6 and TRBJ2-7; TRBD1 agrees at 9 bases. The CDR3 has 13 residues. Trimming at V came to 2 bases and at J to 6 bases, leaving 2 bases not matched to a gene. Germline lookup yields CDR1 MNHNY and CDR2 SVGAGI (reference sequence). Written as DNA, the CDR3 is TGTGCCAGCAGTTACACAGGGGGCGGCGAGCAGTACTTC. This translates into CASSYTGGGEQYF.

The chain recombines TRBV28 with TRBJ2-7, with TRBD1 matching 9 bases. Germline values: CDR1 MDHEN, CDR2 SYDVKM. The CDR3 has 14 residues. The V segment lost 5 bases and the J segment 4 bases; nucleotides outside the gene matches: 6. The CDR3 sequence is CASSGWDRVYEQYF. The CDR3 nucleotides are TGTGCCAGCAGTGGCTGGGACAGGGTTTACGAGCAGTACTTC.

CDR3 amino acids: CASSFRLAGDGSYNEQFF. As DNA, the CDR3 is TGTGCCAGCAGCTTTAGACTAGCGGGAGATGGATCCTACAATGAGCAGTTCTTC. The chain links TRBV7-7 to TRBJ2-1; 12 nucleotides line up with TRBD2. J gave up 1 base and V 3 bases, and 7 bases lay outside the gene matches. This CDR3 contains 18 residues. Germline V CDR1 and CDR2: SSHAT, FNYEAQ (reference sequence).

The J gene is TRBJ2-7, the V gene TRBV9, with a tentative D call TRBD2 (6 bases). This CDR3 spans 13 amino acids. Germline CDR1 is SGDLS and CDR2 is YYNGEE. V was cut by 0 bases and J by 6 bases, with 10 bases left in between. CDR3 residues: CASSVGGVSEQYF. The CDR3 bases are TGTGCCAGCAGCGTAGGCGGGGTGTCCGAGCAGTACTTC.

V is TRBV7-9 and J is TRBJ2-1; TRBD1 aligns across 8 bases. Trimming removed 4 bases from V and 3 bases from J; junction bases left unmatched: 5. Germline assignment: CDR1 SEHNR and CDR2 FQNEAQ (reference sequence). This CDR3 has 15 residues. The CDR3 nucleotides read TGTGCCAGCAGCTACGACAGGGGAAACTACAATGAGCAGTTCTTC. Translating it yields CASSYDRGNYNEQFF.

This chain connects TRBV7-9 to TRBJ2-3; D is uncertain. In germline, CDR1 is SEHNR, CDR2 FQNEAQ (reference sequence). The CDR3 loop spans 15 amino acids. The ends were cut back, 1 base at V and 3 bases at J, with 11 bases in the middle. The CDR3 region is CASSLDGVRTDTQYF. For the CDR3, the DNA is TGTGCCAGCAGCTTAGATGGGGTGAGGACAGATACGCAGTATTTT. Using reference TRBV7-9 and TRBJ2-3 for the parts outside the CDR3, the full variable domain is DTGVSQNPRHKITKRGQNVTFRCDPISEHNRLYWYRQTLGQGPEFLTYFQNEAQLEKSRLLSDRFSAERPKGSFSTLEIQRTEQGDSAMYLCASSLDGVRTDTQYFGPGTRLTVL.

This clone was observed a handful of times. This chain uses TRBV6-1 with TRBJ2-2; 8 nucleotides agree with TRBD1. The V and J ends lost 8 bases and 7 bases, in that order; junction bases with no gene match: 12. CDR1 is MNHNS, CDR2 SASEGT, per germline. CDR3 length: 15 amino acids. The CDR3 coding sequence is TGTGCCAGCCAAAGAGCAGGGGGCTCGGGCGGGGAGCTGTTTTTT. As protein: CASQRAGGSGGELFF.

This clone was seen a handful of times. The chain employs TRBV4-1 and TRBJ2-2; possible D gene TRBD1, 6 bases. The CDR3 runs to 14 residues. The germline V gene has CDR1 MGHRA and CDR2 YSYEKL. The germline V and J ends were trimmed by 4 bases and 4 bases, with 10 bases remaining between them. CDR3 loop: CASSLLGGTGELFF. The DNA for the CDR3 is TGCGCCAGCAGCCTCCTAGGGGGCACCGGGGAGCTGTTTTTT.

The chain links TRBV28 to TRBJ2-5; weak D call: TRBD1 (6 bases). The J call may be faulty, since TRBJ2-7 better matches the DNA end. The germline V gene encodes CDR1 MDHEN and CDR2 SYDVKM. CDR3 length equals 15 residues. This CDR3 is CASSLDDQGIYEQYF. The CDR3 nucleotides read TGTGCCAGCAGTTTAGATGATCAGGGGATCTACGAGCAGTACTTC.

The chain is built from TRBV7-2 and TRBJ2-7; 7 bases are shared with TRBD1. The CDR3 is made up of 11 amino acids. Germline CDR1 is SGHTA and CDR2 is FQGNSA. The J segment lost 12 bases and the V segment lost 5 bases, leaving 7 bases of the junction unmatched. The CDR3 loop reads CASSLTGVLYF. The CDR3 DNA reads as TGTGCCAGCAGCCTCACAGGGGTACTGTACTTC.

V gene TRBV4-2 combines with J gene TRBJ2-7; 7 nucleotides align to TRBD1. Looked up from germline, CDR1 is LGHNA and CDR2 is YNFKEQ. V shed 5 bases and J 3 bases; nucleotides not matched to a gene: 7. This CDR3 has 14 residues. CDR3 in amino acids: CASSFQGQIYEQYF. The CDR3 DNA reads TGTGCCAGCAGCTTTCAGGGACAGATCTACGAGCAGTACTTC.

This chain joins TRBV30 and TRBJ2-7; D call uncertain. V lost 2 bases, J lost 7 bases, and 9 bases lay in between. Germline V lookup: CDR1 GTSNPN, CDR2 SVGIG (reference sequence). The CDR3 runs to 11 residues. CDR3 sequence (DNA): TGTGCCTGGAGTCGAAGGTGGGAGCAGTACTTC. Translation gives CAWSRRWEQYF.

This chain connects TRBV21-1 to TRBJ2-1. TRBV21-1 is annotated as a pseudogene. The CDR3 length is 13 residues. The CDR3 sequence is CASLRWSYNEQFF. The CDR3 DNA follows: TGTGCCAGCCTCAGGTGGAGTTACAATGAGCAGTTCTTC.

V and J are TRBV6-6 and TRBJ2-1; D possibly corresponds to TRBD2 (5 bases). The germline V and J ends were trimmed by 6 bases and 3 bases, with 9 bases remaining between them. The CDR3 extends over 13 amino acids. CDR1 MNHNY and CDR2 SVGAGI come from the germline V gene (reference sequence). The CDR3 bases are TGTGCCAGCAGCCGCGAGGGCTACAATGAGCAGTTCTTC. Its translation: CASSREGYNEQFF.

The CDR3 region is CASRAEGGNEQFF. CDR3 nucleotides: TGTGCCAGCCGTGCGGAGGGGGGCAATGAGCAGTTCTTC. This chain connects TRBV2 to TRBJ2-1, with D perhaps assigned TRBD1 or TRBD2 (6 bases each). Trimming pared 8 bases from V and 6 bases from J, leaving 14 bases between. Germline CDR1 is SNHLY and CDR2 is FYNNEI. The CDR3 runs 13 residues.

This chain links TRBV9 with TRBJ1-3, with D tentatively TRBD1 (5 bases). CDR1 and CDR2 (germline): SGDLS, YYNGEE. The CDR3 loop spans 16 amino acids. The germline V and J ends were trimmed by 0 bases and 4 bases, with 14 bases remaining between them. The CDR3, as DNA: TGTGCCAGCAGCGTAGCCGCTACAGGCAACGGAAACACCATATATTTT. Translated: CASSVAATGNGNTIYF. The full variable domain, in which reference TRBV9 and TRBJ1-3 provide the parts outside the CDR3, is DSGVTQTPKHLITATGQRVTLRCSPRSGDLSVYWYQQSLDQGLQFLIQYYNGEERAKGNILERFSAQQFPDLHSELNLSSLELGDSALYFCASSVAATGNGNTIYFGEGSWLTVV.

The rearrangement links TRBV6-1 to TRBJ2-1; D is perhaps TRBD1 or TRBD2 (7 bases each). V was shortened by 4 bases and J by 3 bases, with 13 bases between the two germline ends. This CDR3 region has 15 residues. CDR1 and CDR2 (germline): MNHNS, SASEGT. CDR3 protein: CASSATGEGYNEQFF. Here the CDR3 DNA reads TGTGCCAGCAGTGCCACAGGGGAGGGCTACAATGAGCAGTTCTTC.

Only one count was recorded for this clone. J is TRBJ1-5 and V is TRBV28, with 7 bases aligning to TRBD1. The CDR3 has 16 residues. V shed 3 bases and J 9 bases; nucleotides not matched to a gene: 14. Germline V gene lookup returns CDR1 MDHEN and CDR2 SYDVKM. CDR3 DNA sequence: TGTGCCAGCAGTTTCGGGGACTCAGGGGGGAGAAGGCCCCAGCATTTT. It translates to CASSFGDSGGRRPQHF.

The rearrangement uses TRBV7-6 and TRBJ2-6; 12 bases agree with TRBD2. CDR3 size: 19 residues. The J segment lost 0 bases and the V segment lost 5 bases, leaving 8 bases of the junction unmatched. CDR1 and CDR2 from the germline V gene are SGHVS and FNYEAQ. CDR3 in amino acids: CASSLRTSGELSGANVLTF. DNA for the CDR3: TGTGCCAGCAGCCTCCGGACTAGCGGGGAGCTCTCTGGGGCCAACGTCCTGACTTTC.

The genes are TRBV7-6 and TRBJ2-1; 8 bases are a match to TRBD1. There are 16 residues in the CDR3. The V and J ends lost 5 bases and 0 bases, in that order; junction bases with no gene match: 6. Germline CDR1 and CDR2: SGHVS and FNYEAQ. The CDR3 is CASSPRTGGSYNEQFF. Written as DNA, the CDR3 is TGTGCCAGCAGCCCCCGAACAGGGGGCTCCTACAATGAGCAGTTCTTC. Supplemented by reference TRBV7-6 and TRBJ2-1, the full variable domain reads GAGVSQSPRYKVTKRGQDVALRCDPISGHVSLYWYRQALGQGPEFLTYFNYEAQQDKSGLPNDRFSAERPEGSISTLTIQRTEQRDSAMYRCASSPRTGGSYNEQFFGPGTRLTVL.

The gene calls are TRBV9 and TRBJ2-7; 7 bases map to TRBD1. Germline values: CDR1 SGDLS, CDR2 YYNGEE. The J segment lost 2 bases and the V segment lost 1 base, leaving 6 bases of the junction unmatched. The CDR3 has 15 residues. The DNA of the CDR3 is TGTGCCAGCAGCGTATTTCCGGGACAGACCTACGAGCAGTACTTC. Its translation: CASSVFPGQTYEQYF.

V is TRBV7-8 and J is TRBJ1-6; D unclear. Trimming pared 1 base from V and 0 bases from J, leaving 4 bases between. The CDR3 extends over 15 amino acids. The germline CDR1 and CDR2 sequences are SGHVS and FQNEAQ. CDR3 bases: TGTGCCAGCAGCTTAGGGGGCTCCTATAATTCACCCCTCCACTTT. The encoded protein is CASSLGGSYNSPLHF.

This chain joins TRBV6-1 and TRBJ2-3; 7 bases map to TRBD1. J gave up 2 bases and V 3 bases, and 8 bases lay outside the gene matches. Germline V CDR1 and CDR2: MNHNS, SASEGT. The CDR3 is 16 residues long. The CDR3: CASSDRDSGLTDTQYF. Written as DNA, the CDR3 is TGTGCCAGCAGTGACCGGGACAGTGGGCTCACAGATACGCAGTATTTT.